This is a list of T cell receptor beta chains from one sample in a study of T cells in Graves' hyperthyroidism and ophthalmopathy. TCRdb analysed the multiplex PCR reads with MiXCR anew, one entry per CDR3 protein. The sample shows a few hundred thousand distinct CDR3 sequences, around 13% of them seen only once. Sequencing input: blood. These receptors all come from a woman between 35 and 50 years old with Graves' ophthalmopathy. CDR3s include the opening cysteine and the closing phenylalanine or tryptophan. The D gene is left open where the match is weak. Only part of the rows carry a size: once, few, many, or a class if the clone is expanded.

j_gene: TRBJ2-2
v_gene: TRBV11-2
abundance: many
d_gene: .
CDR3aa: CASSSTITGELFF
CDR3nt: TGTGCCAGCAGCTCGACAATCACCGGGGAGCTGTTTTTT

j_gene: TRBJ2-3
v_gene: TRBV20-1
abundance: many
d_gene: .
CDR3aa: CSARDNAGQYF
CDR3nt: TGCAGTGCTAGAGATAACGCCGGGCAGTATTTT

j_gene: TRBJ2-7
v_gene: TRBV13
abundance: many
d_gene: .
CDR3aa: CASSLNGRSYEQYF
CDR3nt: TGTGCCAGCAGCTTAAATGGCAGGTCCTACGAGCAGTACTTC

j_gene: TRBJ1-1
v_gene: TRBV7-8
abundance: many
d_gene: .
CDR3aa: CASSQWRTGPTEAFF
CDR3nt: TGTGCCAGCAGCCAGTGGAGGACGGGGCCCACTGAAGCTTTCTTT

j_gene: TRBJ1-1
v_gene: TRBV19
abundance: many
d_gene: TRBD1
CDR3aa: CASSPQTGGYTEAFF
CDR3nt: TGTGCCAGTAGTCCACAAACAGGGGGCTACACTGAAGCTTTCTTT

j_gene: TRBJ2-1
v_gene: TRBV2
abundance: many
d_gene: .
CDR3aa: CASSTGPPGEQFF
CDR3nt: TGTGCCAGCAGTACGGGACCCCCGGGTGAGCAGTTCTTC

j_gene: TRBJ1-2
v_gene: TRBV5-5
abundance: many
d_gene: TRBD1
CDR3aa: CASSFDRGKNGYTF
CDR3nt: TGTGCCAGCAGCTTCGACAGGGGCAAGAATGGCTACACCTTC

j_gene: TRBJ2-3
v_gene: TRBV6-1
abundance: .
d_gene: .
CDR3aa: CASSEASNTQYF
CDR3nt: TGTGCCAGCAGTGAAGCCAGTAATACGCAGTATTTT

j_gene: TRBJ2-1
v_gene: TRBV20-1
abundance: many
d_gene: TRBD1
CDR3aa: CSARAPQGATYNEQFF
CDR3nt: TGCAGTGCTAGAGCACCACAGGGGGCTACCTACAATGAGCAGTTCTTC

j_gene: TRBJ2-2
v_gene: TRBV20-1
abundance: few
d_gene: .
CDR3aa: CSASVARGSTGELFF
CDR3nt: TGCAGTGCTAGCGTTGCGAGGGGAAGTACCGGGGAGCTGTTTTTT

j_gene: TRBJ2-1
v_gene: TRBV25-1
abundance: many
d_gene: TRBD2
CDR3aa: CASSELPSQRAGPPDYNEQFF
CDR3nt: TGTGCCAGCAGTGAATTGCCCTCCCAACGAGCGGGGCCACCAGACTACAATGAGCAGTTCTTC

j_gene: TRBJ1-4
v_gene: TRBV20-1
abundance: .
d_gene: .
CDR3aa: CSARDLKVTNEKLFF
CDR3nt: TGCAGTGCTAGAGATCTCAAGGTTACTAATGAAAAACTGTTTTTT

j_gene: TRBJ2-6
v_gene: TRBV7-2
abundance: many
d_gene: .
CDR3aa: CASSERKSGANVLTF
CDR3nt: TGTGCCAGCAGCGAAAGGAAGTCTGGGGCCAACGTCCTGACTTTC

j_gene: TRBJ2-5
v_gene: TRBV11-1
abundance: many
d_gene: TRBD2
CDR3aa: CASSSGTTETQYF
CDR3nt: TGTGCCAGCAGCTCCGGGACTACAGAGACCCAGTACTTC

j_gene: TRBJ2-3
v_gene: TRBV6-1
abundance: many
d_gene: .
CDR3aa: CASSGVMINTQYF
CDR3nt: TGTGCCAGCAGTGGGGTAATGATTAATACGCAGTATTTT

j_gene: TRBJ2-1
v_gene: TRBV3-1
abundance: .
d_gene: TRBD2
CDR3aa: CASSQNSGVGFRNEQFF
CDR3nt: TGTGCCAGCAGCCAAAATAGCGGGGTTGGGTTTCGCAATGAGCAGTTCTTC

j_gene: TRBJ1-2
v_gene: TRBV9
abundance: .
d_gene: .
CDR3aa: CASSVAYGYGYTF
CDR3nt: TGTGCCAGCAGCGTAGCTTACGGGTATGGCTACACCTTC

j_gene: TRBJ2-3
v_gene: TRBV20-1
abundance: many
d_gene: .
CDR3aa: CSARVKDTQYF
CDR3nt: TGCAGTGCTAGAGTTAAAGATACGCAGTATTTT

j_gene: TRBJ2-1
v_gene: TRBV20-1
abundance: many
d_gene: TRBD2
CDR3aa: CSARPMRGGAFEQFF
CDR3nt: TGCAGTGCTAGGCCAATGCGCGGGGGGGCCTTTGAGCAGTTCTTC

j_gene: TRBJ1-3
v_gene: TRBV6-1
abundance: many
d_gene: .
CDR3aa: CASSENSGNTIYF
CDR3nt: TGTGCCAGCAGTGAAAACTCTGGAAACACCATATATTTT

j_gene: TRBJ2-3
v_gene: TRBV12-3/TRBV12-4
abundance: many
d_gene: .
CDR3aa: CASSLRGAGDTQYF
CDR3nt: TGTGCCAGCAGTTTACGGGGGGCAGGAGATACGCAGTATTTT

j_gene: TRBJ1-5
v_gene: TRBV19
abundance: many
d_gene: .
CDR3aa: CASSIGGMGLNQPQHF
CDR3nt: TGTGCCAGTAGTATAGGGGGAATGGGTCTCAATCAGCCCCAGCATTTT

j_gene: TRBJ2-7
v_gene: TRBV4-1
abundance: .
d_gene: .
CDR3aa: CASSQRAQNYEQYF
CDR3nt: TGCGCCAGCAGCCAACGGGCACAGAATTACGAGCAGTACTTC

j_gene: TRBJ2-7
v_gene: TRBV19
abundance: few
d_gene: .
CDR3aa: CASSIGTPSGEQYF
CDR3nt: TGTGCCAGTAGTATAGGGACACCTTCGGGGGAGCAGTACTTC

j_gene: TRBJ1-2
v_gene: TRBV19
abundance: .
d_gene: TRBD1
CDR3aa: CASSIGWTGASVVYGYTF
CDR3nt: TGTGCCAGTAGTATAGGTTGGACAGGGGCCTCCGTTGTCTATGGCTACACCTTC

j_gene: TRBJ1-1
v_gene: TRBV14
abundance: many
d_gene: .
CDR3aa: CASSQTTGGWTEAFF
CDR3nt: TGTGCCAGCAGCCAAACGACAGGAGGGTGGACTGAAGCTTTCTTT

j_gene: TRBJ1-1
v_gene: TRBV5-1
abundance: many
d_gene: .
CDR3aa: CASSLVGSANTEAFF
CDR3nt: TGCGCCAGCAGCTTGGTAGGCAGCGCAAACACTGAAGCTTTCTTT

j_gene: TRBJ1-1
v_gene: TRBV14
abundance: many
d_gene: TRBD1
CDR3aa: CASKTGGRGTEAFF
CDR3nt: TGTGCCAGCAAGACAGGGGGGAGAGGCACTGAAGCTTTCTTT

j_gene: TRBJ2-5
v_gene: TRBV12-3/TRBV12-4
abundance: many
d_gene: TRBD2
CDR3aa: CASGILAEETQYF
CDR3nt: TGTGCCAGCGGAATACTAGCGGAAGAGACCCAGTACTTC

j_gene: TRBJ1-1
v_gene: TRBV5-1
abundance: few
d_gene: TRBD1
CDR3aa: CASSAQGDKTEAFF
CDR3nt: TGCGCCAGCAGCGCACAGGGGGATAAAACTGAAGCTTTCTTT

j_gene: TRBJ1-2
v_gene: TRBV19
abundance: few
d_gene: .
CDR3aa: CASSIGLAERYGYTF
CDR3nt: TGTGCCAGTAGTATAGGGCTCGCCGAACGCTATGGCTACACCTTC

j_gene: TRBJ1-2
v_gene: TRBV19
abundance: .
d_gene: .
CDR3aa: CASSMGVKVDGYTF
CDR3nt: TGTGCCAGTAGTATGGGGGTTAAGGTAGACGGCTACACCTTC

j_gene: TRBJ2-7
v_gene: TRBV12-3/TRBV12-4
abundance: few
d_gene: .
CDR3aa: CASRLAYEQYF
CDR3nt: TGTGCCAGCAGACTAGCCTACGAGCAGTACTTC

j_gene: TRBJ1-5
v_gene: TRBV2
abundance: many
d_gene: .
CDR3aa: CASSLRIGQPQHF
CDR3nt: TGTGCCAGCAGTCTGAGGATCGGTCAGCCCCAGCATTTT

j_gene: TRBJ1-5
v_gene: TRBV20-1
abundance: many
d_gene: .
CDR3aa: CSAPAGPNQPQHF
CDR3nt: TGCAGTGCCCCGGCGGGACCCAATCAGCCCCAGCATTTT

j_gene: TRBJ1-1
v_gene: TRBV12-3/TRBV12-4
abundance: many
d_gene: TRBD1
CDR3aa: CASSLAGQVNTEAFF
CDR3nt: TGTGCCAGCAGTTTAGCAGGACAGGTGAACACTGAAGCTTTCTTT

j_gene: TRBJ2-3
v_gene: TRBV7-2
abundance: many
d_gene: .
CDR3aa: CASSLVPDWPHPGDTQYF
CDR3nt: TGTGCCAGCAGCTTAGTGCCGGATTGGCCCCACCCTGGGGATACGCAGTATTTT

j_gene: TRBJ2-7
v_gene: TRBV2
abundance: many
d_gene: .
CDR3aa: CASSVRYEQYF
CDR3nt: TGTGCCAGCAGTGTGCGCTACGAGCAGTACTTC

j_gene: TRBJ1-5
v_gene: TRBV18
abundance: .
d_gene: .
CDR3aa: CASSPREEGLEPQHF
CDR3nt: TGTGCCAGCTCACCACGGGAGGAGGGGCTGGAGCCCCAGCATTTT

j_gene: TRBJ1-4
v_gene: TRBV6-5
abundance: few
d_gene: TRBD1
CDR3aa: CASSFSTGINEKLFF
CDR3nt: TGTGCCAGCAGTTTCTCGACAGGGATTAATGAAAAACTGTTTTTT

j_gene: TRBJ2-7
v_gene: TRBV11-2
abundance: .
d_gene: TRBD1
CDR3aa: CASSPRQGASAYEQYF
CDR3nt: TGTGCCAGCAGCCCAAGACAGGGGGCGAGTGCGTACGAGCAGTACTTC

j_gene: TRBJ2-7
v_gene: TRBV20-1
abundance: many
d_gene: TRBD2
CDR3aa: CSARDYLAGAYEQYF
CDR3nt: TGCAGTGCTAGAGATTACCTAGCGGGAGCCTACGAGCAGTACTTC

j_gene: TRBJ1-1
v_gene: TRBV15
abundance: many
d_gene: TRBD1
CDR3aa: CATSIGQGTNTEAFF
CDR3nt: TGTGCCACCAGCATCGGACAGGGTACGAACACTGAAGCTTTCTTT

j_gene: TRBJ1-6
v_gene: TRBV19
abundance: few
d_gene: TRBD1
CDR3aa: CASAGGQGDNSPLHF
CDR3nt: TGTGCCAGTGCCGGGGGACAGGGGGATAATTCACCCCTCCACTTT

j_gene: TRBJ1-6
v_gene: TRBV10-2
abundance: few
d_gene: .
CDR3aa: CASSRGPSYNSPLHF
CDR3nt: TGCGCCAGCAGTCGGGGGCCCTCCTATAATTCACCCCTCCACTTT

j_gene: TRBJ2-1
v_gene: TRBV12-3/TRBV12-4
abundance: many
d_gene: .
CDR3aa: CASRRTPSNEQFF
CDR3nt: TGTGCCAGCAGACGGACCCCGAGCAATGAGCAGTTCTTC

j_gene: TRBJ2-7
v_gene: TRBV11-2
abundance: .
d_gene: TRBD2
CDR3aa: CASSLNGGAAGEQYF
CDR3nt: TGTGCCAGCAGCTTGAACGGGGGGGCAGCTGGGGAGCAGTACTTC

j_gene: TRBJ1-1
v_gene: TRBV6-1
abundance: many
d_gene: .
CDR3aa: CASSNHRAPLNTEAFF
CDR3nt: TGTGCCAGCAGCAACCACAGGGCCCCACTGAACACTGAAGCTTTCTTT

j_gene: TRBJ2-5
v_gene: TRBV11-3
abundance: many
d_gene: TRBD2
CDR3aa: CASSPWTSGETQYF
CDR3nt: TGTGCCAGCAGCCCCTGGACTAGCGGAGAGACCCAGTACTTC

j_gene: TRBJ1-2
v_gene: TRBV20-1
abundance: many
d_gene: TRBD1
CDR3aa: CSAEPDRDYGYTF
CDR3nt: TGCAGTGCTGAACCAGACAGGGACTATGGCTACACCTTC

j_gene: TRBJ1-5
v_gene: TRBV4-2
abundance: .
d_gene: .
CDR3aa: CASSQVLRNQPQHF
CDR3nt: TGTGCCAGCAGCCAAGTCTTGCGCAATCAGCCCCAGCATTTT

j_gene: TRBJ2-7
v_gene: TRBV12-3/TRBV12-4
abundance: few
d_gene: TRBD2
CDR3aa: CASNIGLGVEQYF
CDR3nt: TGTGCCAGCAATATCGGACTAGGCGTCGAGCAGTACTTC

j_gene: TRBJ2-5
v_gene: TRBV7-9
abundance: many
d_gene: .
CDR3aa: CASSLDGVIQETQYF
CDR3nt: TGTGCCAGCAGCTTAGACGGGGTGATCCAAGAGACCCAGTACTTC

j_gene: TRBJ2-3
v_gene: TRBV11-2
abundance: many
d_gene: TRBD2
CDR3aa: CASSLGLAGDTDTQYF
CDR3nt: TGTGCCAGCAGCTTAGGGCTAGCGGGAGACACAGATACGCAGTATTTT

j_gene: TRBJ1-5
v_gene: TRBV7-8
abundance: few
d_gene: .
CDR3aa: CASSPLSGGANQPQHF
CDR3nt: TGTGCCAGCAGCCCCCTAAGCGGAGGGGCCAATCAGCCCCAGCATTTT